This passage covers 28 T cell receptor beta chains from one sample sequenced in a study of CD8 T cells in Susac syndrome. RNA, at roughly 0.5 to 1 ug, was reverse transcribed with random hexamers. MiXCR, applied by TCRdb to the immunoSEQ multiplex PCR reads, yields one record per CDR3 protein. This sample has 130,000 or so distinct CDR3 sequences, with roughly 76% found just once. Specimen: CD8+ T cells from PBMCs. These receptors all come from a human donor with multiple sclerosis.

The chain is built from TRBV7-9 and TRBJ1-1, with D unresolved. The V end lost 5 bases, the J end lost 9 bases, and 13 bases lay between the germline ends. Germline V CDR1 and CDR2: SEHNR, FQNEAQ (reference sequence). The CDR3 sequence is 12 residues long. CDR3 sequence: CASSPHTVQAFF. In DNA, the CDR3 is TGTGCCAGCAGCCCTCACACCGTTCAAGCTTTCTTT.

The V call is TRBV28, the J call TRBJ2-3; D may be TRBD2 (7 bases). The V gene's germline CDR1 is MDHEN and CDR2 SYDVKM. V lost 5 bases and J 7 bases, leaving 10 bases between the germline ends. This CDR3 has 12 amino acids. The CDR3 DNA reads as TGTGCCAGCAGTCGGGGGGCCAATACGCAGTATTTT. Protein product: CASSRGANTQYF.

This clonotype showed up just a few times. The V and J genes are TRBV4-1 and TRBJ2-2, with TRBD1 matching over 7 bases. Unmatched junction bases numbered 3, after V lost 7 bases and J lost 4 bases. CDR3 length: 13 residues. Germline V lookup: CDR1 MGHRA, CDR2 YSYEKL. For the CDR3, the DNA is TGCGCCAGCAACACAGGGGTCACCGGGGAGCTGTTTTTT. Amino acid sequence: CASNTGVTGELFF.

In DNA, the CDR3 is TGTGCCAGCGGCGACAGTAGCCTATTTGGGGGCTACACCTTC. It translates to CASGDSSLFGGYTF. This chain connects TRBV7-9 to TRBJ1-2; D is perhaps TRBD1 (5 bases). Germline V lookup: CDR1 SEHNR, CDR2 FQNEAQ (reference sequence). The length of the CDR3 is 14 residues. Deletions cut 8 bases from V and 8 bases from J, with 21 bases between.

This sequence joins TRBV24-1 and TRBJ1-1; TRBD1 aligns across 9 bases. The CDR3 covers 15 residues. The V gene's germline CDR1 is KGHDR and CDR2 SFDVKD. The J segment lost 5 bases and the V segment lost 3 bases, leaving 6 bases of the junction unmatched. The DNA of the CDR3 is TGTGCCACCAGTGATGGGGGGACAGGGCTAACTGAAGCTTTCTTT. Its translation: CATSDGGTGLTEAFF.

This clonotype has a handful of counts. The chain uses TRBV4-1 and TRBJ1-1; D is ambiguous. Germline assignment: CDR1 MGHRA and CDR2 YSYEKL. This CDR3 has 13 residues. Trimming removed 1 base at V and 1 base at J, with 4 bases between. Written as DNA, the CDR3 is TGCGCCAGCAGCCAAGCGAGGAACACTGAAGCTTTCTTT. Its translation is CASSQARNTEAFF.

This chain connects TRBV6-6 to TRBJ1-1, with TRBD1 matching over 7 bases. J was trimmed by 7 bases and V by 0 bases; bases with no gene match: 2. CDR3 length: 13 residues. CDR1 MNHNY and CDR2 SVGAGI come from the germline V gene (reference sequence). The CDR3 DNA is TGTGCCAGCAGTTACTCGGGACAGCTTGAAGCTTTCTTT. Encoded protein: CASSYSGQLEAFF.

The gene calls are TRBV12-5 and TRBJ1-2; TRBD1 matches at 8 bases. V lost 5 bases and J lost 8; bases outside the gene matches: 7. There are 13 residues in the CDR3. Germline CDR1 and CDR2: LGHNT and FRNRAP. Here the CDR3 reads CASGPGQGGGYTF. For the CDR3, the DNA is TGTGCTAGTGGTCCCGGACAGGGAGGAGGCTACACCTTC.

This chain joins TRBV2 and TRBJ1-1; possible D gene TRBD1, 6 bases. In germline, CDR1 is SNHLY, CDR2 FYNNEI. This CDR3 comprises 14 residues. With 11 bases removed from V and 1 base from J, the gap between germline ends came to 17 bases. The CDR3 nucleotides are TGTGCCCCTGGGGGGGGGCTGAGGAACACTGAAGCTTTCTTT. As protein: CAPGGGLRNTEAFF.

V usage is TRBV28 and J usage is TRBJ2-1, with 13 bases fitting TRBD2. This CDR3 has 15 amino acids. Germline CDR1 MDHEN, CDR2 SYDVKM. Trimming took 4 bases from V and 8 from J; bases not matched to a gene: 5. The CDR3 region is CASSSGTSGADEQFF. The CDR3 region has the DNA TGTGCCAGCAGTTCCGGGACTAGCGGGGCCGATGAGCAGTTCTTC.

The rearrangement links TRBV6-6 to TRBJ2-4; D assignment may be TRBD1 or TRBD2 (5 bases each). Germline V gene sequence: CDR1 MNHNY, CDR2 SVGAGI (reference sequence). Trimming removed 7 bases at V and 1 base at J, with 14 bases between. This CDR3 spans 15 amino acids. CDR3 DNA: TGTGCCAGCAAGGGGACCATGGGGGCCAAAAACATTCAGTACTTC. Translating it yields CASKGTMGAKNIQYF.

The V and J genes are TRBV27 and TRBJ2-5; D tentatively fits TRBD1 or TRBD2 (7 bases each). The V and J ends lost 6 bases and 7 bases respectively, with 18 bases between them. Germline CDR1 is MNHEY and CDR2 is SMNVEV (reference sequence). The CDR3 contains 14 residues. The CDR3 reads CASSPGGVRGTQYF. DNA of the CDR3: TGTGCCAGCAGCCCAGGGGGGGTCAGGGGGACCCAGTACTTC.

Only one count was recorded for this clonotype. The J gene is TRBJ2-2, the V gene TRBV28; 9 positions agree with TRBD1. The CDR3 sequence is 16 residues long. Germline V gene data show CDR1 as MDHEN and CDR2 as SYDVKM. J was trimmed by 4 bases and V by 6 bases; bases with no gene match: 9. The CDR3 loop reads CASRPNRGLGTGELFF. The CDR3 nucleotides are TGTGCCAGCAGACCAAACAGGGGGCTGGGCACCGGGGAGCTGTTTTTT.

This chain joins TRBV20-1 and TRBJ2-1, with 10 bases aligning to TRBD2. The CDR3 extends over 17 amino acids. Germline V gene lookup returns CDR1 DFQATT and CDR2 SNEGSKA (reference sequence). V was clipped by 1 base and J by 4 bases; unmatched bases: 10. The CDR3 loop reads CSARALSLAGFYNEQFF. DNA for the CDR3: TGCAGTGCTAGAGCCCTCTCACTAGCGGGATTTTACAATGAGCAGTTCTTC.

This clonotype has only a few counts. CDR3 nucleotide sequence: TGTGCCAGCAGCGTAGGACTGGCGGGAAACAATGAGCAGTTCTTC. Translation: CASSVGLAGNNEQFF. The chain recombines TRBV9 with TRBJ2-1, with a tentative D call TRBD2 (6 bases). The V end lost 0 bases, the J end lost 5 bases, and 12 bases lay between the germline ends. The CDR3 totals 15 residues. Germline CDR1 and CDR2: SGDLS and YYNGEE.

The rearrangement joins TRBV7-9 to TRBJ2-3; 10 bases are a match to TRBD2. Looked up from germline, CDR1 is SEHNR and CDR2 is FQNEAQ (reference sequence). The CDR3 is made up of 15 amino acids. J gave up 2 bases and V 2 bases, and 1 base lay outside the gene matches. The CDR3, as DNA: TGTGCCAGCAGCTTACTAGCGGGAGTCACAGATACGCAGTATTTT. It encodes CASSLLAGVTDTQYF.

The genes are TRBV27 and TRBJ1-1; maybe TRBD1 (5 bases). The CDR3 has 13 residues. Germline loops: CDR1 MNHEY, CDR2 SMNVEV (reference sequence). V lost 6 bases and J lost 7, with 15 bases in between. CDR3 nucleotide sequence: TGTGCCAGCAGACTGGGACGAGGGATTGAAGCTTTCTTT. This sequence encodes CASRLGRGIEAFF.

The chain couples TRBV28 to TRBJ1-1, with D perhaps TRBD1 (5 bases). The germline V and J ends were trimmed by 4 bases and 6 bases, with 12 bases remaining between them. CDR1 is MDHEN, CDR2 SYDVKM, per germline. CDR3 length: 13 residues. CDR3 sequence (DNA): TGTGCCAGCAGTTCAGGGATGGGTCCTGAAGCTTTCTTT. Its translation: CASSSGMGPEAFF.

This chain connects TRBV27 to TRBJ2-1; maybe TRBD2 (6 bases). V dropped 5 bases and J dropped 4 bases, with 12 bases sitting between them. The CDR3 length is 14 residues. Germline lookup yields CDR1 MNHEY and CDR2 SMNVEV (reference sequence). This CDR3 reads CASSLLGTYNEQFF. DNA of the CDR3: TGTGCCAGCAGTCTACTCGGGACTTACAATGAGCAGTTCTTC.

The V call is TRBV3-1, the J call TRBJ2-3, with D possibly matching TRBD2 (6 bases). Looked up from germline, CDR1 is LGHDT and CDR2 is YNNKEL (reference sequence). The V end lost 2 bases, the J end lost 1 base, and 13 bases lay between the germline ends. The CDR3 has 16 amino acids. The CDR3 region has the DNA TGTGCCAGCAGCCAACTAACCACGGGGGGCACAGATACGCAGTATTTT. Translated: CASSQLTTGGTDTQYF.

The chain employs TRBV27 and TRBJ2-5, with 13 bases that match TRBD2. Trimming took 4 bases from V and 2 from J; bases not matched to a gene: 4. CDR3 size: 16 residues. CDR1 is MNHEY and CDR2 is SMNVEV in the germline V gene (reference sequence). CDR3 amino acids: CASSSGTSGKQETQYF. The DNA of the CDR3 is TGTGCCAGCAGTTCCGGGACTAGCGGGAAGCAAGAGACCCAGTACTTC.

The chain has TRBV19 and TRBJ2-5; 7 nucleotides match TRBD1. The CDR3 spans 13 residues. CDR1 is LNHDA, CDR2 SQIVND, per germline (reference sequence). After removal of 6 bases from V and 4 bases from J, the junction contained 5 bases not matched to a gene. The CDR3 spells CASRDRPGETQYF. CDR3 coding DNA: TGTGCCAGTAGGGACAGGCCGGGAGAGACCCAGTACTTC.

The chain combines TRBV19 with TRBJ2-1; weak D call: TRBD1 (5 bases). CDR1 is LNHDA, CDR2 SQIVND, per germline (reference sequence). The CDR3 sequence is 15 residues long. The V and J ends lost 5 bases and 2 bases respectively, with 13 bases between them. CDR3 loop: CASSGEGVAYNEQFF. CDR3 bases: TGTGCCAGTAGTGGGGAAGGGGTGGCCTACAATGAGCAGTTCTTC.

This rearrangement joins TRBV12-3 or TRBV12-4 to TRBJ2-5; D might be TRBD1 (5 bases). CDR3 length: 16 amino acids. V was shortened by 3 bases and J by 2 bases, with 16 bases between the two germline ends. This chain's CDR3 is CASSFWLPDRQETQYF. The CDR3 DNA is TGTGCCAGCAGTTTCTGGCTCCCCGACAGACAAGAGACCCAGTACTTC.

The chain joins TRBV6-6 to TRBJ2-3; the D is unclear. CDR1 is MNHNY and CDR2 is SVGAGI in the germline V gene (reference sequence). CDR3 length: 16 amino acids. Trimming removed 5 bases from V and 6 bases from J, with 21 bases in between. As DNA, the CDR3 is TGTGCCAGCAGTCAAAACCGGGTCCAAATGTGGGATACGCAGTATTTT. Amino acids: CASSQNRVQMWDTQYF.

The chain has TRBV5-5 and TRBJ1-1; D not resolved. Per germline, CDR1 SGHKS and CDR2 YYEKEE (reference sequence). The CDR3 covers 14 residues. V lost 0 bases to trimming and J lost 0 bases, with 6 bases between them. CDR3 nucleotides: TGTGCCAGCAGCTTGGTCTCTATGAACACTGAAGCTTTCTTT. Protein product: CASSLVSMNTEAFF.

CDR3 residues: CASSLKGHQNTGELFF. CDR3 DNA sequence: TGTGCCAGCAGCTTAAAGGGACACCAGAACACCGGGGAGCTGTTTTTT. The rearrangement links TRBV13 to TRBJ2-2; D perhaps matches TRBD1 (6 bases). CDR3 length: 16 amino acids. From germline, CDR1 is PRHDT and CDR2 FYEKMQ (reference sequence). Trimming stripped 2 bases from V and 1 base from J, with 11 bases between.

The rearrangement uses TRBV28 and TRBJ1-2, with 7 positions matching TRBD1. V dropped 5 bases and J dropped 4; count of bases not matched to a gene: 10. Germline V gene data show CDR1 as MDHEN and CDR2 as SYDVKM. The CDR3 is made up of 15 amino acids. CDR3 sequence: CASSTDRENGYGYTF. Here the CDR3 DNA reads TGTGCCAGCAGTACCGACAGGGAGAACGGCTATGGCTACACCTTC.